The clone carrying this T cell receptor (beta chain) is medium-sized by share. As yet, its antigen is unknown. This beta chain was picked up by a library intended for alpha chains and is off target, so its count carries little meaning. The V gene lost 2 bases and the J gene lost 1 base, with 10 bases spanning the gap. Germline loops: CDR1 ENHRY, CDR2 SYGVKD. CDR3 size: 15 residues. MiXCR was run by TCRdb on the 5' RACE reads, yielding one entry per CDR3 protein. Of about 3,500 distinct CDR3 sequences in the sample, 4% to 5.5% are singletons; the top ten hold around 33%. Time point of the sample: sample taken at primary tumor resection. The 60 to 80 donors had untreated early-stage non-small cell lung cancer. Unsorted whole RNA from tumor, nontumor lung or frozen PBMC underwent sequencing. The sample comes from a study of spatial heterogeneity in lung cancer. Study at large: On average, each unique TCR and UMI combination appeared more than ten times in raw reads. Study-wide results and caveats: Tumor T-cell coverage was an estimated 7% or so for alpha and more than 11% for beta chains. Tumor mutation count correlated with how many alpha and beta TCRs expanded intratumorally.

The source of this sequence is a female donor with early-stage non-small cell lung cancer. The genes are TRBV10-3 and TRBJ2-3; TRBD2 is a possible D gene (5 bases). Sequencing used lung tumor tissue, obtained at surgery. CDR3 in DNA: TGTGCCATCAGTGAGGATCCAGCGGGCACAGATACGCAGTATTTT. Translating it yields CAISEDPAGTDTQYF.